This T cell receptor beta chain stems from a study of T cells expressing NK-cell markers. Looking at the study overall: In sorted CD3+CD56+NKG2C+, CD3+CD56+NKG2C- and CD3+CD56-NKG2C+ T cells, TCR beta repertoires were obtained.

Generation of TCR beta cDNA was performed by 5'RACE template switching incorporating UMIs. Using the 5' RACE reads, TCRdb records one entry per CDR3 protein without DNA. Seen in this sample are 200,000 to 300,000 distinct CDR3 sequences; the ten most common clones hold roughly 4.2%. The CDR3 runs 13 residues. This sequence was found in a woman aged 18-70 years in good health. The chain combines TRBV21-1 with TRBJ1-5. TRBV21-1 is given as a pseudogene. Material: blood T cells: a sorted CD56 or NKG2C T cell subset, CD4+ or CD8+ T cells, or bulk PBMC T cells (not recorded which). Here the CDR3 reads CASRGYSNQPQHF.